This T cell receptor (beta chain) was documented in a study of PD-1 blockade in classical Hodgkin lymphoma. Turning to the study itself: The nivolumab dose that patients received was 3 mg/kg, given intravenously every 2 weeks.

Trimming stripped 6 bases from V and 11 bases from J, with 19 bases between. CDR3 size: 13 residues. Germline CDR1 is MNHNY and CDR2 is SVGAGI (reference sequence). All the patients suffered relapse after autologous stem cell transplantation, and brentuximab vedotin exposure differed. Complete response, partial response or progressive disease was each patient's best response. Comments on this clone: Its target is not known.

Generated by immunoSEQ multiplex PCR, the TCRdb table keeps only in-frame clones and is missing some. The sample lists nearly 60,000 clones; more than 85% were seen once. Study-level findings and limits: Patients were excluded if nivolumab began under 1 year after ASCT (the autologous transplant).

This clonotype was sampled from a human donor with classical Hodgkin lymphoma. The chain combines TRBV6-6 with TRBJ1-1; no definite D call. Source: peripheral blood mononuclear cells (PBMCs), taken before the second cycle of nivolumab. The CDR3 here is CASSRITGSGAFF. The CDR3 region has the DNA TGTGCCAGCAGCCGTATTACGGGGAGTGGGGCTTTCTTT.